This T cell receptor beta chain was profiled in a study of shared clonotypes between healthy human individuals. Study-level results: Genetic and exposure-history diversity was limited by the small donor number.

CDR1 SGDLS and CDR2 YYNGEE come from the germline V gene. The CDR3 spans 15 residues. After removal of 4 bases from V and 3 bases from J, the junction contained 6 bases not matched to a gene. Original data processing: With immunoSEQ giving junction-only sequences and no quality scores, filtering differed. Produced via immunoSEQ multiplex PCR; TCRdb's table is partial and in-frame only. The D gene and trimming were derived from the DNA, and the V and J assignments and clone size from that table. The data hold roughly 1,600,000 clones, with about 98.5% observed a single time. A note on this clone: Antigen unknown.

This receptor was obtained from a man aged 25 to 40 in good health. Source material: naive CD4+ T cells sorted from blood. Specified subset: CD45RA+ positively selected. The J gene is TRBJ2-1, the V gene TRBV9; 8 nucleotides line up with TRBD2. DNA for the CDR3: TGTGCCAGCAGCCCTTCTAGCGGGCTCTACAATGAGCAGTTCTTC. As protein: CASSPSSGLYNEQFF.